Listed here are 4 T cell receptor beta chains from one sample, sequenced in a study of glioma-infiltrating T cells after dendritic cell vaccination. Time point of the sample: after dendritic cell vaccination, including at tumor progression/relapse. The protocol was immunoSEQ multiplex PCR, while the TCRdb copy is restricted to in-frame clones and leaves out a portion. In the table there are 100,000 to 120,000 clones, 90% of which are singletons. Sequenced here: blood, sampled after dendritic cell vaccination. The receptors were sampled from a human donor with glioblastoma.

The rearrangement joins TRBV6-5 to TRBJ1-2, with 7 bases aligning to TRBD1. CDR3 length: 14 amino acids. V lost 6 bases to trimming and J lost 6 bases; unmatched junction nucleotides: 10. Germline V gene sequence: CDR1 MNHEY, CDR2 SVGAGI. The CDR3 reads CASSARGAENGYTF. The CDR3 DNA is TGTGCCAGCAGCGCCAGGGGGGCCGAAAATGGCTACACCTTC.

The chain is built from TRBV30 and TRBJ2-5; 7 bases match TRBD1. Losses at the gene ends were 4 bases for V and 5 bases for J; bases not matched to a gene: 4. The germline V gene encodes CDR1 GTSNPN and CDR2 SVGIG (reference sequence). CDR3 length: 12 amino acids. The CDR3 bases are TGTGCCTGGACTACAGGGGTCGAGACCCAGTACTTC. Its protein product is CAWTTGVETQYF.

The rearrangement joins TRBV21-1 to TRBJ1-5. TRBV21-1 has pseudogene status. CDR3 length: 17 amino acids. Written as DNA, the CDR3 is TGTGCCAGCAGATGCCGTGTTTCGAAAAGCCCCAATCAGCCCCAGCATTTT. Encoded protein: CASRCRVSKSPNQPQHF.

The V gene is TRBV7-3, the J gene TRBJ2-2; 7 nucleotides match TRBD2. Germline lookup yields CDR1 SGHTA and CDR2 FQGTGA. The CDR3 has 14 amino acids. J lost 8 bases, V lost 4 bases, and 7 bases had no gene match. The CDR3 loop reads CASSSQSGVGELFF. As DNA, the CDR3 is TGTGCCAGCAGCTCTCAAAGCGGGGTTGGGGAGCTGTTTTTT.